Listed here is a single T cell receptor (beta chain). Its specific antigen is unknown. Per-base qualities were not stored, and no clone one base away is much larger. The immunoSEQ kit was used, according to the manufacturer's recommendations, to generate TCR beta libraries from genomic DNA. To prepare the libraries, a first multiplex PCR with proprietary primers was run, followed by a second PCR that added unique barcodes, and a bead cleanup was done after each round. Each sample batch included a kit-provided positive control reaction and a negative control reaction. The final libraries were assessed on an Agilent 4200 TapeStation D1000 ScreenTape, pooled by volume, and quantified by qPCR. Sequencing ran on an Illumina NextSeq500 with a MidOutput 150-cycle cartridge, using 156 Read1 and 15 Index1 cycles with kit custom primers. The pooled library was loaded at roughly 1 pM with a roughly 20% PhiX control spike-in. In the original analysis: The vendor-processed data were analyzed in R, and a clonotype was defined as all T cells that share the same CDR3 nucleotide sequence. In the clone abundance analyses, frequencies were normalized to the 10,000 most abundant clones in each sample. Before analysis, public T cell clones were removed, and these numbered fewer than six per sample on average. An abundance difference of at least 32-fold between compartments was the criterion for calling clonotypes tumor-enriched or baseline blood-enriched. A beta-binomial differential abundance model was used to identify clonotypes that were expanded or contracted between blood time points. The Baroni-Urbani and Buser coefficient was used to measure tumor-blood repertoire similarity, and groups were compared with two-tailed Wilcoxon tests in R. In TCRdb, the immuneACCESS table is reduced to in-frame sequences with V and J assigned. These tables do not hold every clone; where another copy was compared, an unresolved V gene accounts for under half, and the others remain unexplained. The DNA gave D and trimming, while V, J and clone size come from that table. The sample includes about 150,000 clones, with less than 90% observed a single time. The ten biggest clones cover around 4.1% of the sample.

These data originate in a study of radiation and T cells in renal cell carcinoma (dated by TCRdb to the early 2020s). About the full investigation: Samples were obtained from a clinical trial, in which 15 Gy stereotactic body radiation therapy was delivered to primary renal cell carcinomas and nephrectomy was performed 4 weeks later. TCR beta sequencing covered 50 or so samples in total, comprising around 26 tumors and roughly 27 peripheral blood samples. In the approximately 58 samples combined, 4,016,671 unique CDR3 nucleotide sequences were found, encoding roughly 2,500,000 unique CDR3 amino acid sequences.

This sample's time point label indicates: baseline pretreatment blood. The treatment or condition tag for this specimen amounts to: 15 Gy SBRT to primary tumor, nephrectomy 4 weeks later. To follow tumor-enriched clonotypes, serial peripheral blood was collected from radiation-treated patients at baseline and at 2 weeks and 4 weeks after SBRT. Renal cell carcinoma with clear cell pathology was present in all patients. Genomic DNA for TCR sequencing was prepared using the QIAamp DNA Blood Mini Kit (Qiagen). The analyses included just those samples that passed every quality control check. Looking up the germline V gene yields CDR1 SGHVS and CDR2 FQNEAQ. Reading from cysteine to phenylalanine, the CDR3 counts 16 amino acids. The only DNA kept is the CDR3, 48 bases in frame from the first base. V gives up 2 bases and J gives up 2 bases, and the segment between their germline ends measures 14 bases. Overall results and qualifications from the work: Tracking of blood repertoire dynamics stopped at about 27 days after treatment, with no follow-up past that point. The single-armed trial design could not address effects of radiation dose or scheduling on the TCR repertoire. Top tumor clonotypes rose in blood from baseline to 2 weeks post-radiation, then contracted by 4 weeks, suggesting transient expansion of tumor-resident clones. Because pretreatment tumor biopsies were not available, the study could not determine whether clonotypes were already present within the tumor at baseline.

The sample consisted of blood, taken from a patient whose treatment included radiotherapy and nephrectomy. Recombination linked TRBV7-8 to TRBJ2-3; a tentative D call is TRBD2 (6 bases match). This TCR came from a woman in her seventies with renal cell carcinoma. The CDR3 region has the sequence CASSLTGAGFTDTQYF. The sequenced DNA: TGTGCCAGCAGCTTAACGGGTGCGGGGTTCACAGATACGCAGTATTTT.